This TCR beta chain was profiled in a study of beta chain features in type 1 diabetes. Once sorted, every population was more than 95% pure. All of the isolated RNA was reverse transcribed, so expressed TCRB transcripts were sequenced. Only in-frame clones appear in the TCRdb table, and some are missing; sequencing was by immunoSEQ multiplex PCR. Of 680,000 or so clones in the sample, around 15% were seen once. Concerning this clone itself: Its target is not known.

V was shortened by 6 bases and J by 0 bases, with 20 bases between the two germline ends. Per the germline V gene, CDR1 is SQVTM and CDR2 is ANQGSEA. The CDR3 runs 16 residues. The study's findings and limits: The naive, central memory and Treg TCRB repertoires showed an apparent similarity that was greater among patients than among healthy donors. Reduced insertions and increased deletions marked VDJ junctions in type 1 diabetes patients.

Input material: naive CD4+ T cells from blood. The sequence derives from a young man in good health. The J gene is TRBJ1-2, the V gene TRBV29-1, with D possibly TRBD1 on 6 matching bases. The chain's CDR3 is CSVPRTDYNPNYGYTF. The DNA for the CDR3 is TGCAGCGTCCCTCGGACAGATTACAACCCTAACTATGGCTACACCTTC.